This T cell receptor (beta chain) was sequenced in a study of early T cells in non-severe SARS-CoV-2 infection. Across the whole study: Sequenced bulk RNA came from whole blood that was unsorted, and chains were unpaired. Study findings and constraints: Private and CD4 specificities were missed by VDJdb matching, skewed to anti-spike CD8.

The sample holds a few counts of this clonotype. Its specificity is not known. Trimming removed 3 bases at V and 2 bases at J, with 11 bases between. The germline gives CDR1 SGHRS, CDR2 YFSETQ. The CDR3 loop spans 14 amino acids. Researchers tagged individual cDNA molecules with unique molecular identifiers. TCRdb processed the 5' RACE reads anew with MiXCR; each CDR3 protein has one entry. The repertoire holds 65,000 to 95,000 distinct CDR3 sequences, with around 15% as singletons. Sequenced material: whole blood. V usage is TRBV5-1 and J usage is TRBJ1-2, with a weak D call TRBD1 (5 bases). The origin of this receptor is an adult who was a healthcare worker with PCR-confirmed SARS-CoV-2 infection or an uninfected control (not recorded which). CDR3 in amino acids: CASSSAAGNYGYTF. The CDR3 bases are TGCGCCAGCAGCTCCGCGGCAGGGAACTATGGCTACACCTTC.